A selection of T cell receptor beta chains follows, all from one sample in a study of blood T cell repertoires in COVID-19. Clones were read by immunoSEQ multiplex PCR, and TCRdb kept only the in-frame ones, dropping some. The data contain 430,000 or so clones, around nine tenths of them singletons. The sequenced material came from PBMCs or T cells enriched from blood (not recorded which). The receptors originated from a woman in her thirties or forties who had recovered from COVID-19. Both conserved end residues are part of each CDR3. D genes are given only for firm matches. Clone size is given for some rows only: seen once, a few or many times, or a class if the clone is expanded.

TRBJ2-7,-,TRBV11-1,-,TGTGCCAGCAGCCCGAGGAGGGGACCCTACGAGCAGTACTTC,CASSPRRGPYEQYF
TRBJ2-2,-,TRBV21-1,-,TGTGCCAGCAGCTCGGGACTACTCACCGGGGAGCTGTTTTTT,CASSSGLLTGELFF
TRBJ2-3,-,TRBV7-2,-,TGTGCCAGCAGCTTATGGAGCCCTGGCACAGATACGCAGTATTTT,CASSLWSPGTDTQYF
TRBJ2-1,-,TRBV4-3,-,TGCGCCAGCAGCCAAGAGGCGGGAAGCTCCTACAATGAGCAGTTCTTC,CASSQEAGSSYNEQFF
TRBJ1-6,-,TRBV30,-,TGTGCCTGGGACGCGAATTCACCCCTCCACTTT,CAWDANSPLHF
TRBJ1-3,-,TRBV11-3,-,TGTGCCAGCAGCTCTGGGGCCCACTCTAGTGGAAACACCATATATTTT,CASSSGAHSSGNTIYF
TRBJ1-2,-,TRBV25-1,-,TGTGCCAGCAGTGCCACCGGGGGACTCTATGGCTACACCTTC,CASSATGGLYGYTF
TRBJ1-2,-,TRBV27,-,TGTGCCAGCAGTTTATCCACAGTGTCTCGCGACTATGGCTACACCTTC,CASSLSTVSRDYGYTF
TRBJ2-7,-,TRBV30,TRBD1,TGTGCCATAGAGACAGGGTCCTACGAGCAGTACTTC,CAIETGSYEQYF
TRBJ2-1,-,TRBV5-1,-,TGCGCCAGCAGCTTGATGAGGGGGTCCTACAATGAGCAGTTCTTC,CASSLMRGSYNEQFF
TRBJ2-7,-,TRBV7-8,TRBD2,TGTGCCAGCAGCCCCTCCGGGACTAGCGAGAACGAGCAGTACTTC,CASSPSGTSENEQYF
TRBJ2-7,once,TRBV7-2,TRBD2,TGTGCCAGCAAGGGGCAGGCGGGGGGCTACGAGCAGTACTTC,CASKGQAGGYEQYF
TRBJ2-1,-,TRBV6-5,-,TGTGCCAGCACCCCGGACTCGAGCTCCTACAATGAGCAGTTCTTC,CASTPDSSSYNEQFF
TRBJ2-1,once,TRBV2,-,TGTGCCAGCAGTCCCGACAGGAGCTCCTACAATGAGCAGTTCTTC,CASSPDRSSYNEQFF
TRBJ1-3,-,TRBV30,TRBD1,TGTGCCGGCCTTAGACAGGGGGGAATTACCATATATTTT,CAGLRQGGITIYF
TRBJ1-2,-,TRBV18,TRBD1,TGTGCCAGCTCACCGGACAGGGTATCTTCAAGTCATGGCTACACCTTC,CASSPDRVSSSHGYTF
TRBJ1-2,-,TRBV7-9,-,TGTGCCAGCAGCTTTTCGGAACAGCCATATGGCTACACCTTC,CASSFSEQPYGYTF
TRBJ1-3,-,TRBV7-2,-,TGTGCCAGTGGGACAAGGGGGACTGGAAACACCATATATTTT,CASGTRGTGNTIYF
TRBJ1-5,-,TRBV12-3/TRBV12-4,-,TGTGCCAGCAGCGGACAGCGAGATCAGCCCCAGCATTTT,CASSGQRDQPQHF
TRBJ2-1,-,TRBV3-1/TRBV3-2,-,TGTGCCAGCAGCCAAGTGGCTGAGCAGTTCTTC,CASSQVAEQFF
TRBJ1-1,-,TRBV15,-,TGTGCCACCAGCAGAGATTCACCGGACAGTTGGGATGAAGCTTTCTTT,CATSRDSPDSWDEAFF
TRBJ2-7,-,TRBV7-2,-,TGTGCCAGCAGCTTAGTATGGGGGGACTCTTACGAGCAGTACTTC,CASSLVWGDSYEQYF
TRBJ2-1,-,TRBV19,TRBD1,TGTGCCAGTAGGACACAGGGGACCTTAGTACATGAGCAGTTCTTC,CASRTQGTLVHEQFF
TRBJ2-7,-,TRBV5-4,-,TGTGCCAGCAGCGTCCGGGATAACTACGAGCAGTACTTC,CASSVRDNYEQYF
TRBJ1-1,once,TRBV27,TRBD1,TGTGCCAGCAGTTTAGGGTACAGGGGGCCGAACACTGAAGCTTTCTTT,CASSLGYRGPNTEAFF
TRBJ1-1,few,TRBV3-1/TRBV3-2,-,TGTGCCAGCAGCCAAGCACAGGCTGTGGCTTTCTTT,CASSQAQAVAFF
TRBJ2-3,-,TRBV11-3,TRBD1,TGTGCCAGCAGCTTGGGGGTTGGACAGGGCGCAGATACGCAGTATTTT,CASSLGVGQGADTQYF
TRBJ1-4,-,TRBV6-5,TRBD1,TGTGCCAGCTGCGACAGGGGGCGTACTGAAAAACTGTTTTTT,CASCDRGRTEKLFF
TRBJ1-2,-,TRBV19,TRBD1,TGTGCCAGTAGTGTAGACAGGGGGCCCAATTCTAACTATGGCTACACCTTC,CASSVDRGPNSNYGYTF
TRBJ1-1,-,TRBV7-9,TRBD1,TGTGCCAGCAGCTCAATCACAGGGGTTCTGCCTGAAGCTTTCTTT,CASSSITGVLPEAFF
TRBJ2-2,-,TRBV9,-,TGTGCCAGCAGCGTGAACCAGGGTAGCGGCGGGGAGCTGTTTTTT,CASSVNQGSGGELFF
TRBJ2-1,-,TRBV19,TRBD2,TGTGCCAGTAGTCTTTGGACTAGCGGGGGTTACAATGAGCAGTTCTTC,CASSLWTSGGYNEQFF
TRBJ2-7,-,TRBV21-1,-,TGTGCCAGCAGCATCAGGGGGGGGACTAGCGGGAGAGGCCCTGCGAGGGAGCAGTACTTC,CASSIRGGTSGRGPAREQYF
TRBJ1-2,-,TRBV7-9,-,TGTGCCAGCAGCCCTCCTTCCAAAGAGTTAGTGAGCTATGGCTACACCTTC,CASSPPSKELVSYGYTF
TRBJ1-3,-,TRBV4-3,-,TGCGCCAGCAGCCCAACGAGCTCTGGAAACACCATATATTTT,CASSPTSSGNTIYF
TRBJ2-2,-,TRBV27,TRBD2,TGTGCCAGCAGTTTAAGGCTAGCGGGAGGTATTTTAGCCGGGGAGCTGTTTTTT,CASSLRLAGGILAGELFF
TRBJ2-3,few,TRBV25-1,-,TGTGCCAGCAGTGAATCTCGGGTCCGCACAGATACGCAGTATTTT,CASSESRVRTDTQYF
TRBJ2-7,-,TRBV7-9,TRBD2,TGTGCCAGCACCCCGGGGGGGACCTACGAGCAGTACTTC,CASTPGGTYEQYF
TRBJ1-2,-,TRBV5-4,TRBD1,TGTGCCAGCAGCCTTCTAAGCCCCCGACAGGGGGTGGGTTATGGCTACACCTTC,CASSLLSPRQGVGYGYTF
TRBJ2-2,-,TRBV19,-,TGTGCCAGTACGGTACAGTCGAACACCGGGGAGCTGTTTTTT,CASTVQSNTGELFF
TRBJ1-5,-,TRBV20-1,TRBD1,TGCAGTGCTAGTGGGACAGATCAGCCCCAGCATTTT,CSASGTDQPQHF
TRBJ2-2,-,TRBV2,-,TGTGCCAGCAGTCTACAGTCTACGAACACCGGGGAGCTGTTTTTT,CASSLQSTNTGELFF
TRBJ2-5,-,TRBV7-7,TRBD2,TGTGCCAGCAGCTTAAGAGTCCCTAGCGGGGGTACCCAAGAGACCCAGTACTTC,CASSLRVPSGGTQETQYF
TRBJ2-3,once,TRBV2,-,TGTGCCAGCAGTGCGCTGGGACTGGGGGTCGGAGATACGCAGTATTTT,CASSALGLGVGDTQYF
TRBJ1-2,-,TRBV11-2,-,TGTGCCAGCAGCTTAGGCGCAGGGGATTTACCCACGCGGGGCTACACCTTC,CASSLGAGDLPTRGYTF
TRBJ1-5,few,TRBV7-8,TRBD1,TGTGCCAGCAGCCTTGCCCTTCACAGGGGAAATCAGCCCCAGCATTTT,CASSLALHRGNQPQHF
TRBJ2-5,-,TRBV27,TRBD2,TGTGCCAGCAGTTTAACTAGCGGGTTCCAAGAGACCCAGTACTTC,CASSLTSGFQETQYF
TRBJ2-7,-,TRBV2,-,TGTGCCAGCAGCGTTTCCTACGAGCAGTACTTC,CASSVSYEQYF
TRBJ1-5,few,TRBV19,-,TGTGCCAGTACCGACAGGAAAAATCAGCCCCAGCATTTT,CASTDRKNQPQHF
TRBJ2-5,-,TRBV5-1,TRBD2,TGCGCCAGCAGCTTGGGACTAGCGGGAGATTGGGAAGAGACCCAGTACTTC,CASSLGLAGDWEETQYF
TRBJ2-1,-,TRBV5-1,-,TGCGCCAGCAGCTTGGTGACATTCTCCTACAATGAGCAGTTCTTC,CASSLVTFSYNEQFF